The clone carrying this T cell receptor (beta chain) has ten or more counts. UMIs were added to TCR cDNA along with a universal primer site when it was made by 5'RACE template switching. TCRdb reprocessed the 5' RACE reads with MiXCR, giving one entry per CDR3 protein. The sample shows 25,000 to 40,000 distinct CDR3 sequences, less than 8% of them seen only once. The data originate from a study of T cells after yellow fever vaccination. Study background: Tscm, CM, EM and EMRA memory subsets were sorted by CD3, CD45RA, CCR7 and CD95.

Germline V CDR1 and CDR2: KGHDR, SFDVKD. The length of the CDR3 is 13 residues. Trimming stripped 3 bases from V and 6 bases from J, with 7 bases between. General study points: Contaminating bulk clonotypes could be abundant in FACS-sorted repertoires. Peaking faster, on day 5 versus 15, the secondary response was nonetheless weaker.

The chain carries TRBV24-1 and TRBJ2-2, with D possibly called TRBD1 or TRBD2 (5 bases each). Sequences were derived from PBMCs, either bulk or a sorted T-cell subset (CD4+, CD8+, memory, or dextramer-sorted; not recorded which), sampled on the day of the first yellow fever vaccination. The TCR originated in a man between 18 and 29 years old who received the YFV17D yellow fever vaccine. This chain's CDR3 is CATSDMGAGELFF. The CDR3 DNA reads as TGTGCCACCAGTGATATGGGGGCCGGGGAGCTGTTTTTT.